This T cell receptor beta chain was identified in a study of spatial heterogeneity in lung cancer. Study results and limitations: Whereas they appeared in blood less at follow-up, ubiquitous expanded tumor TCRs appeared there more at resection.

There are a few counts of this clonotype. Its specificity is not known. TCRdb re-called the 5' RACE reads through MiXCR, storing one row per CDR3 protein. This sample yields over 45,000 distinct CDR3 sequences, of which approximately 5% are seen a single time; approximately 10% belongs to the top ten. Time point described: sample taken at primary tumor resection. The study sequenced unsorted whole RNA from tumor, nontumor lung or frozen PBMC. This clonotype was sampled from a male donor with early-stage non-small cell lung cancer. Sequencing used PBMCs, obtained at surgery.

This CDR3 reads CASSLIAGDVTDTQYF. CDR3 in DNA: TGTGCCAGCAGCCTTATAGCGGGAGACGTAACAGATACGCAGTATTTT. V is TRBV6-5 and J is TRBJ2-3, with 9 bases that match TRBD2. Germline CDR1 and CDR2: MNHEY and SVGAGI. The CDR3 length is 16 residues. V lost 6 bases, J lost 3 bases, and 10 bases stayed unmatched.